These 18 T cell receptor beta chains came from one sample sequenced in a study of chemoradiotherapy in HPV16-positive cancers. Profiled with immunoSEQ multiplex PCR; TCRdb holds only in-frame clones, not every one. The data contain 15,000 or so clones, over 90% of them singletons. The specimen was blood, collected from a patient who underwent chemoradiotherapy. The receptors originated from a human donor with HPV-associated anogenital cancer.

This clone appeared a few times. V and J are TRBV6-5 and TRBJ2-7, with a weak D call TRBD1 (5 bases). Germline V gives CDR1 MNHEY, CDR2 SVGAGI. The CDR3 loop spans 13 amino acids. V lost 6 bases and J lost 7, with 16 bases in between. CDR3 sequence reads: CASSRSGYREQYF. The CDR3 DNA sequence: TGTGCCAGCAGCAGATCAGGGTATCGGGAGCAGTACTTC.

J is TRBJ2-7 and V is TRBV5-1, with D possibly being TRBD1 (6 bases). Germline CDR1 SGHRS, CDR2 YFSETQ. Trimming stripped 0 bases from V and 5 bases from J, with 12 bases between. The CDR3 has 14 amino acids. CDR3 sequence: CASSLVGRGDEQYV. Here the CDR3 DNA reads TGCGCCAGCAGCTTGGTGGGCAGGGGTGACGAGCAGTACGTC.

The genes are TRBV6-5 and TRBJ1-2; D is unresolved. Germline V gene data show CDR1 as MNHEY and CDR2 as SVGAGI. V gave up 6 bases and J gave up 6 bases, with 17 bases separating them. CDR3 size: 14 residues. Here the CDR3 reads CASSMGQMINGYTF. CDR3 in DNA: TGTGCCAGCAGCATGGGTCAGATGATAAATGGCTACACCTTC.

The V call is TRBV11-2, the J call TRBJ2-7, with TRBD1 as a possible D gene (5 bases). CDR3 size: 11 residues. The V gene's germline CDR1 is SGHAT and CDR2 FQNNGV. V dropped 5 bases and J dropped 12 bases, with 14 bases sitting between them. The CDR3 sequence is CASSLEDIPYV. In DNA, the CDR3 is TGTGCCAGCAGCCTCGAGGACATCCCGTACGTC.

The chain links TRBV7-2 to TRBJ1-2, with D hard to call. The CDR3 spans 13 residues. Germline V gives CDR1 SGHTA, CDR2 FQGNSA. Trimming took off 4 bases at V and 8 bases at J, with 14 bases between the two ends. The CDR3 nucleotides are TGTGCCAGCAGCTCCAATACCGCGGCCGGCTACACCTTC. Encoded protein: CASSSNTAAGYTF.

The CDR3 coding sequence is TGCGCCAGCAGCCAGTCCCCGGACCCGCTAGACACTGAAGCTTTCTTT. The encoded protein is CASSQSPDPLDTEAFF. The chain combines TRBV4-3 with TRBJ1-1; D is unresolved. This CDR3 is 16 amino acids long. V shed 3 bases and J shed 3 bases, with 17 bases lying between them. CDR1 is LGHNA and CDR2 is YSLEER in the germline V gene.

The V and J genes are TRBV10-2 and TRBJ2-4; TRBD1 might be the D (5 bases). The germline V and J ends were trimmed by 3 bases and 8 bases, with 20 bases remaining between them. The CDR3 spans 16 residues. Germline V lookup: CDR1 WSHSY, CDR2 SAAADI. Here the CDR3 DNA reads TGCGCCAGCAGTGACCCCGTTGGGATTCCCAGGGACATTCAGTACTTC. This codes for CASSDPVGIPRDIQYF.

J is TRBJ1-1 and V is TRBV18; 7 bases are shared with TRBD1. The ends lost 2 bases at V and 4 bases at J; junction bases unmatched: 1. There are 13 residues in the CDR3. CDR1 and CDR2 from the germline V gene are KGHSH and LQKENI. CDR3 in amino acids: CASSPDRVTEAFF. Here the CDR3 DNA reads TGTGCCAGCTCACCAGACAGGGTCACTGAAGCTTTCTTT.

The chain employs TRBV6-5 and TRBJ2-7, with 7 bases fitting TRBD1. Germline CDR1 reads MNHEY; CDR2 reads SVGAGI. The CDR3 is 12 amino acids. V shed 6 bases, J shed 3 bases, and the junction held 2 bases outside the gene matches. The CDR3 sequence: CASRTGFYEQYF. The DNA of the CDR3 is TGTGCCAGCAGGACAGGGTTCTACGAGCAGTACTTC.

The chain joins TRBV6-5 to TRBJ1-2; unclear D gene. Deletions cut 0 bases from V and 2 bases from J, with 10 bases between. Germline V gene lookup returns CDR1 MNHEY and CDR2 SVGAGI. CDR3 length equals 15 residues. The CDR3 is CASSYSKAQNYGYTF. The CDR3 coding sequence is TGTGCCAGCAGTTACTCTAAGGCACAGAACTATGGCTACACCTTC.

The rearrangement joins TRBV9 to TRBJ1-1; D gene ambiguous. Trimming took 0 bases from V and 1 from J, leaving 7 bases between them. This CDR3 contains 14 residues. The V gene's germline CDR1 is SGDLS and CDR2 YYNGEE. CDR3 in amino acids: CASSVAVANTEAFF. CDR3 DNA sequence: TGTGCCAGCAGCGTAGCGGTGGCGAACACTGAAGCTTTCTTT.

This rearrangement joins TRBV6-1 to TRBJ2-2, with 7 bases matching TRBD2. This CDR3 is 16 amino acids long. Losses at the gene ends were 2 bases for V and 4 bases for J; bases not matched to a gene: 7. Per the germline V gene, CDR1 is MNHNS and CDR2 is SASEGT. In DNA form, the CDR3 reads TGTGCCAGCAGTGAACAGCGGGGACCAACCACCGGGGAGCTGTTTTTT. It is translated as CASSEQRGPTTGELFF.

This chain uses TRBV30 with TRBJ2-5, with D perhaps TRBD2 (5 bases). The V gene's germline CDR1 is GTSNPN and CDR2 SVGIG (reference sequence). The CDR3 sequence is 13 residues long. V was shortened by 4 bases and J by 5 bases, with 14 bases between the two germline ends. The CDR3 nucleotides are TGTGCCTGGACTCCCAGCGGAGTGGAGACCCAGTACTTC. It yields the protein CAWTPSGVETQYF. Drawing the rest from reference TRBV30 and TRBJ2-5, the complete variable domain is SQTIHQWPATLVQPVGSPLSLECTVEGTSNPNLYWYRQAAGRGLQLLFYSVGIGQISSEVPQNLSASRPQDRQFILSSKKLLLSDSGFYLCAWTPSGVETQYFGPGTRLLVL.

This sequence joins TRBV28 and TRBJ1-1; no definite D call. The CDR3 runs to 13 residues. Germline-derived CDR1 and CDR2 are MDHEN and SYDVKM. V lost 8 bases and J 2 bases, leaving 12 bases between the germline ends. The CDR3 DNA follows: TGTGCCAGCCCCCTTAGATCTAACACTGAAGCTTTCTTT. Its translation is CASPLRSNTEAFF.

The rearrangement links TRBV14 to TRBJ1-2, with 9 bases identical to TRBD1. Trimming removed 4 bases from V and 3 bases from J; junction bases left unmatched: 6. In germline, CDR1 is SGHDN, CDR2 FVKESK. The length of the CDR3 is 15 residues. In nucleotides, the CDR3 is TGTGCCAGCAGCCGATCCGGGACAGGGTACTATGGCTACACCTTC. Amino acids: CASSRSGTGYYGYTF. The entire variable domain, with the rest obtained from reference TRBV14 and TRBJ1-2, is as follows: EAGVTQFPSHSVIEKGQTVTLRCDPISGHDNLYWYRRVMGKEIKFLLHFVKESKQDESGMPNNRFLAERTGGTYSTLKVQPAELEDSGVYFCASSRSGTGYYGYTFGSGTRLTVV.

The chain is built from TRBV5-5 and TRBJ2-3, with D possibly TRBD1 on 6 matching bases. From germline, CDR1 is SGHKS and CDR2 YYEKEE (reference sequence). There are 12 residues in the CDR3. Trimming shortened V by 2 bases and J by 10 bases, and 11 bases separated the two germline ends. The CDR3 region has the DNA TGTGCCAGCAGCTTAAAGGACAGCGCGCAGTATTTT. As protein: CASSLKDSAQYF.

This chain uses TRBV5-3 with TRBJ1-3; D gene uncertain. TRBV5-3 is filed as an ORF, its function uncertain. V lost 10 bases and J lost 4, with 3 bases in between. There are 9 residues in the CDR3. DNA for the CDR3: TGTGCCCCCGGAAACACCATATATTTT. Amino acids: CAPGNTIYF.

This chain connects TRBV14 to TRBJ2-1; 11 bases line up with TRBD2. The ends lost 4 bases at V and 6 bases at J; junction bases unmatched: 5. The V gene's germline CDR1 is SGHDN and CDR2 FVKESK. The CDR3 extends over 15 amino acids. The CDR3 is CASSPRLAGPNEQFF. CDR3 DNA: TGTGCCAGCAGCCCTCGACTAGCGGGGCCCAATGAGCAGTTCTTC.